This TCR beta chain was identified in a study of T-cell reconstitution after alpha-beta-depleted transplantation in children. Study findings and constraints: The main origin of T-cell counts and diversity one year after transplant was newly produced T cells. Day-60 TCRbeta diversity that was high in some patients was derived from surviving recipient T cells and thymic progenitors. There were reportedly several hundred expanded graft clones from which alpha-beta T cells came about two months after transplant.

Germline lookup yields CDR1 SSHAT and CDR2 FNYEAQ (reference sequence). This CDR3 has 17 amino acids. Unique molecular identifiers were incorporated into the prepared TCRbeta library. Via MiXCR, TCRdb re-called the PCR reads, giving one row per CDR3 protein. The data hold some 600,000 distinct CDR3 sequences, with 10% to 15% observed a single time. Of note for this clonotype: What it binds is unknown. The junction differs from germline at one of its ends, possibly a read error.

The receptor was isolated from a male patient aged 10 to 17 who had a stem cell transplant for acute myeloid leukemia, so the T cells may come from the graft donor. The genes are TRBV7-7 and TRBJ2-1; 8 bases map to TRBD1. The sequencing here drew on PBMCs, mostly from graft donor cells, taken 360 days after TCRalphabeta/CD19-depleted stem cell transplant. CDR3 residues: CASSLARTGYRHNEQFF. For the CDR3, the DNA is TGTGCTAGCAGCTTAGCTCGGACAGGGTATAGGCACAATGAGCAGTTCTTC.